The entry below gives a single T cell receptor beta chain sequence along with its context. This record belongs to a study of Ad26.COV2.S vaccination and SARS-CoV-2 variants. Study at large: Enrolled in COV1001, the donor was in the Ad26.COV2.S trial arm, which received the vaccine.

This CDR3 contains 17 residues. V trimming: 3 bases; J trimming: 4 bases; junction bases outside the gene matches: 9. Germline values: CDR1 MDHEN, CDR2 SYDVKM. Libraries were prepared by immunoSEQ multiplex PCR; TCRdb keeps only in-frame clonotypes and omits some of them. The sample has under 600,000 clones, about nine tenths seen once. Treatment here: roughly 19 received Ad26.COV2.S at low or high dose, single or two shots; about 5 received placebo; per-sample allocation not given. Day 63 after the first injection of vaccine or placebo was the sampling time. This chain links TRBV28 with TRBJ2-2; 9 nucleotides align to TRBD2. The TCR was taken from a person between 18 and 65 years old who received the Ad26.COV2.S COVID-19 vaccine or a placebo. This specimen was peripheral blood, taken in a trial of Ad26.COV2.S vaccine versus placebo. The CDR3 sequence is CASSFGWREGGTGELFF. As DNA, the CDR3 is TGTGCCAGCAGTTTCGGCTGGCGGGAGGGCGGCACCGGGGAGCTGTTTTTT.